The source of this T cell receptor (beta chain) is a study of shared clonotypes between healthy human individuals. Study-level results: Memory subsets had estimated richness that was generally smaller than that of naive subsets. Naive CD4 clonotype sharing across several donors was around 5.5%.

The sample holds one count of this clone. Its antigen is as yet unknown. This CDR3 spans 14 amino acids. Looked up from germline, CDR1 is MNHEY and CDR2 is SVGAGI. With 2 bases removed from V and 7 bases from J, the gap between germline ends came to 14 bases. Assay used: immunoSEQ multiplex PCR; TCRdb lists only in-frame clones, some missing. The sample lists about 2.5 million clones, around 92% occurring once. The study drew all its donors from Caucasian adults living in Nashville, Tennessee. Negatively enriched CD4+ T cells were divided by CD45RA into naive and memory. The sequenced sample was naive CD4+ T cells from PBMCs. Subset here: CD45RA+ positively selected. The rearrangement joins TRBV6-5 to TRBJ1-2; D might be TRBD1 (5 bases). The sequence was collected from a man between 18 and 35 years old in good health. Some clones in this sample may be carry-over from other donors' samples. Written as DNA, the CDR3 is TGTGCCAGCAGTTACGAGCAGGGTAGATCTGGCTACACCTTC. Translated, it gives CASSYEQGRSGYTF.